This T cell receptor (beta chain) was profiled in a study of blood T cell repertoires in COVID-19. Germline V gene sequence: CDR1 MDHEN, CDR2 SYDVKM. This CDR3 is 14 amino acids long. With 1 base clipped from V and 4 bases from J, the junction kept 4 bases outside the gene matches. Original processing notes: Amplified reference gene primers provided the basis for estimating nucleated cell counts. Sequenced by immunoSEQ multiplex PCR; TCRdb stores in-frame clones only, minus some. V, J and clone size derive from that table, while D and trimming were established from the DNA sequence. The table shows about 20,000 clones, with around 89% occurring only once.

Specimen: peripheral blood. The chain carries TRBV28 and TRBJ2-7; TRBD1 agrees at 7 bases. This receptor was identified in a human donor with active COVID-19. The donor label of this sample is uncertain. Here the CDR3 reads CASSLSGGRYEQYF. CDR3 in DNA: TGTGCCAGCAGTTTATCAGGGGGTAGGTACGAGCAGTACTTC.